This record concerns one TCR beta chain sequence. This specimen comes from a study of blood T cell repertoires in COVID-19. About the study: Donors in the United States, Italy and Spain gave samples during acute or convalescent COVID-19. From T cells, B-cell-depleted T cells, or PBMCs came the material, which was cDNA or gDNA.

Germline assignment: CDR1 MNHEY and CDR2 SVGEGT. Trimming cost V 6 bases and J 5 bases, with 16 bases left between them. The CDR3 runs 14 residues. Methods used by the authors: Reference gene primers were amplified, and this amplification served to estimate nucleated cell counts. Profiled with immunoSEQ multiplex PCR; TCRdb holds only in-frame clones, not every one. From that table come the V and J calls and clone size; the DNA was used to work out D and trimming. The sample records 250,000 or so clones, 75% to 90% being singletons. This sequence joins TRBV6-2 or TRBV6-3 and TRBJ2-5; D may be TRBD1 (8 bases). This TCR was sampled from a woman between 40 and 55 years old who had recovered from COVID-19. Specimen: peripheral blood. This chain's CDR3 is CASSLTGGGETQYF. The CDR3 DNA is TGTGCCAGCAGCCTTACAGGGGGAGGGGAGACCCAGTACTTC.